The 6 T cell receptor beta chains given below trace back to one sample, sequenced in a study of T cells in Graves' hyperthyroidism and ophthalmopathy (dated by TCRdb to about 2019). To prepare the library, multiplex PCR was applied. The reads were generated on an Illumina HiSeq 2000. TCR beta CDR3 regions were amplified from RNA transcripts. A first-round RT-PCR of the TCR CDR3 used the HTBI primer set with the Qiagen OneStep RT-PCR kit. The public reads were reprocessed in TCRdb via fastp at Q25 and MiXCR, keeping in-frame beta chains. Each CDR3 protein gets just one entry, which takes the most common genes and DNA from the rows behind it. In this sample the table shows approximately 520,000 distinct CDR3 sequences, roughly 25% of which occur a single time. The ten largest clones represent over 9% of the sample. The sequencing input was blood. These receptors originate from a young woman with Graves' ophthalmopathy.

A few counts support this clonotype. This chain uses TRBV6-5 with TRBJ2-5, with 14 bases lining up with TRBD2. This CDR3 contains 16 residues. V shed 2 bases, J shed 5 bases, and the junction held 4 bases outside the gene matches. The germline CDR1 and CDR2 sequences are MNHEY and SVGAGI. CDR3: CASSYGTSGGGETQYF. CDR3 bases: TGTGCCAGCAGTTACGGGACTAGCGGGGGAGGGGAGACCCAGTACTTC.

This clonotype was counted many times. The CDR3 region has the DNA TGTGCCAGCAGCTTAAGGAGGGATGGCTACACCTTC. This encodes CASSLRRDGYTF. This rearrangement joins TRBV7-2 to TRBJ1-2; D gene uncertain. The CDR3 contains 12 residues. Germline V gene lookup returns CDR1 SGHTA and CDR2 FQGNSA. Trimming took 2 bases from V and 6 from J, leaving 7 bases between them.

The table lists this clonotype with many counts. The chain employs TRBV19 and TRBJ1-2, with 7 bases aligning to TRBD1. Losses at the gene ends were 8 bases for V and 1 base for J; bases not matched to a gene: 4. This CDR3 spans 13 amino acids. Germline loops: CDR1 LNHDA, CDR2 SQIVND (reference sequence). The CDR3 DNA is TGTGCCAGTTGGGACAGAGGTAACTATGGCTACACCTTC. Amino acid sequence: CASWDRGNYGYTF.

The chain recombines TRBV10-3 with TRBJ1-2; D possibly corresponds to TRBD1 (6 bases). The germline V and J ends were trimmed by 7 bases and 2 bases, with 11 bases remaining between them. The CDR3 has 13 residues. The germline CDR1 and CDR2 sequences are ENHRY and SYGVKD. The CDR3 spells CAITPGTNYGYTF. In nucleotides, the CDR3 is TGTGCCATCACCCCGGGGACAAACTATGGCTACACCTTC.

This clonotype was counted ten times or more. The rearrangement joins TRBV28 to TRBJ2-4, with D possibly being TRBD1 or TRBD2 (5 bases each). The CDR3 runs 15 residues. Germline V CDR1 and CDR2: MDHEN, SYDVKM. V was shortened by 6 bases and J by 5 bases, with 17 bases between the two germline ends. The CDR3 sequence is CASRRDRRPENIQYF. The CDR3 DNA is TGTGCCAGCAGACGGGACCGCCGTCCAGAAAACATTCAGTACTTC.

The chain uses TRBV2 and TRBJ2-7, with D possibly called TRBD1 or TRBD2 (5 bases each). In germline, CDR1 is SNHLY, CDR2 FYNNEI. V was clipped by 7 bases and J by 3 bases, with 13 bases between them. The CDR3 is 13 residues long. In DNA form, the CDR3 reads TGTGCCAGCACTGAGGGGACCCACTACGAGCAGTACTTC. Its protein is CASTEGTHYEQYF.